Below, 6 T cell receptor beta chains from the same sample are listed, as sequenced in a study of T cell responses to AZD1222 COVID-19 vaccine. TCRdb's copy holds only in-frame clones and misses some; the assay was immunoSEQ multiplex PCR. The sample lists approximately 190,000 clones; roughly nine tenths were seen once. Source: peripheral blood, taken 28 days after the second dose of the MenACWY control vaccine. The receptor source for this set is an adult who received the MenACWY meningococcal vaccine as a control.

CDR3: CASSLAGGAHNEKLFF. The CDR3 bases are TGTGCCAGCAGCTTAGCGGGGGGGGCCCATAATGAAAAACTGTTTTTT. This chain connects TRBV7-2 to TRBJ1-4; TRBD1 is a possible D gene (6 bases). This CDR3 has 16 amino acids. Trimming took off 0 bases at V and 4 bases at J, with 12 bases between the two ends. In germline, CDR1 is SGHTA, CDR2 FQGNSA.

The chain links TRBV3-1 (or the pseudogene TRBV3-2) to TRBJ2-5, with D perhaps being TRBD1 or TRBD2 (5 bases each). The germline V gene has CDR1 LGHDT and CDR2 YNNKEL (reference sequence). CDR3 length equals 15 residues. Trimming removed 0 bases at V and 5 bases at J, with 13 bases between. Here the CDR3 DNA reads TGTGCCAGCAGCCAAGATGCCGGGGCATGGGAGACCCAGTACTTC. This encodes CASSQDAGAWETQYF.

V and J are TRBV19 and TRBJ2-3; 12 nucleotides align to TRBD2. The trim removed 7 bases at V and 7 bases at J, leaving 9 bases unmatched. Per the germline V gene, CDR1 is LNHDA and CDR2 is SQIVND (reference sequence). This CDR3 region has 15 residues. The DNA of the CDR3 is TGTGCCAGTACCCTGGCTAGCGGGAGGGTAAATACGCAGTATTTT. As protein: CASTLASGRVNTQYF. The full variable domain, in which reference TRBV19 and TRBJ2-3 provide the parts outside the CDR3, is DGGITQSPKYLFRKEGQNVTLSCEQNLNHDAMYWYRQDPGQGLRLIYYSQIVNDFQKGDIAEGYSVSREKKESFPLTVTSAQKNPTAFYLCASTLASGRVNTQYFGPGTRLTVL.

J is TRBJ1-5 and V is TRBV27; D remains unclear. The CDR3 length is 15 residues. V was pared by 5 bases and J by 0 bases, with 11 bases between. Germline CDR1 MNHEY, CDR2 SMNVEV (reference sequence). CDR3 nucleotide sequence: TGTGCCAGCAGTGAGACCTGGTTTAGCAATCAGCCCCAGCATTTT. It translates to CASSETWFSNQPQHF.

The V call is TRBV27, the J call TRBJ1-2; D remains ambiguous. Germline CDR1 and CDR2: MNHEY and SMNVEV (reference sequence). Trimming stripped 8 bases from V and 0 bases from J, with 13 bases between. There are 14 residues in the CDR3. For the CDR3, the DNA is TGTGCCAGCCGCTTTTCGGGAGCTAACTATGGCTACACCTTC. This encodes CASRFSGANYGYTF.

The chain carries TRBV5-4 and TRBJ2-2; D gene unclear. There are 13 residues in the CDR3. Germline lookup yields CDR1 SGHNT and CDR2 YYREEE (reference sequence). V was clipped by 2 bases and J by 3 bases, with 5 bases between them. CDR3 loop: CASSFRDTGELFF. CDR3 coding DNA: TGTGCCAGCAGCTTTAGGGACACCGGGGAGCTGTTTTTT.